What follows are 27 T cell receptor beta chains derived from one specimen sequenced in a study of T cell responses to AZD1222 COVID-19 vaccine. Here immunoSEQ multiplex PCR was the method, and the copy in TCRdb shows in-frame clones only, minus some. The table lists roughly 150,000 clones, about nine tenths of them singletons, with approximately 2.1% in the top ten. Sequenced here: peripheral blood, sampled on day 0 of AZD1222 vaccination. The source is an adult in good health.

This chain uses TRBV25-1 with TRBJ1-1; a possible D gene is TRBD1 (5 bases). This CDR3 comprises 14 residues. CDR1 and CDR2 (germline): MGHDK, SYGVNS. Trimming removed 4 bases at V and 4 bases at J, with 13 bases between. CDR3 amino acids: CASSAFTGLTEAFF. The DNA of the CDR3 is TGTGCCAGCAGTGCGTTCACAGGTCTCACTGAAGCTTTCTTT.

The V and J genes are TRBV6-6 and TRBJ1-5, with 7 nucleotides matching TRBD1. Germline V lookup: CDR1 MNHNY, CDR2 SVGAGI (reference sequence). The ends lost 6 bases at V and 0 bases at J; junction bases unmatched: 8. The length of the CDR3 is 16 residues. In DNA form, the CDR3 reads TGTGCCAGCAGATCACAGGGGTTGGATAGCAATCAGCCCCAGCATTTT. The encoded protein is CASRSQGLDSNQPQHF.

The V call is TRBV27, the J call TRBJ2-7; no firm D call. This CDR3 contains 14 residues. The germline CDR1 and CDR2 sequences are MNHEY and SMNVEV (reference sequence). Trimming removed 4 bases at V and 1 base at J, with 11 bases between. The CDR3 DNA reads as TGTGCCAGCAGTTCCGACATTTTTTCCTACGAGCAGTACTTC. Translation gives CASSSDIFSYEQYF.

V and J are TRBV5-8 and TRBJ1-2; D might be TRBD1 (5 bases). Looked up from germline, CDR1 is SGHTS and CDR2 is YDEGEE. This CDR3 has 13 residues. V lost 2 bases, J lost 2 bases, and 7 bases lay in between. The CDR3 protein is CASSLPGNYGYTF. In DNA form, the CDR3 reads TGTGCCAGCAGCTTACCAGGGAACTATGGCTACACCTTC.

The chain uses TRBV28 and TRBJ1-1, with a weak D call TRBD1 (6 bases). The germline gives CDR1 MDHEN, CDR2 SYDVKM. V shed 5 bases and J shed 7 bases, with 14 bases lying between them. The CDR3 is 13 residues long. The CDR3 sequence is CASSGSTGDEAFF. The DNA for the CDR3 is TGTGCCAGCAGTGGATCGACAGGCGATGAAGCTTTCTTT.

The table lists this clone with a count of one. The rearrangement joins TRBV28 to TRBJ2-5; TRBD2 is a possible D gene (5 bases). The CDR3 runs to 15 residues. V lost 5 bases to trimming and J lost 5 bases, with 18 bases between them. Germline CDR1 is MDHEN and CDR2 is SYDVKM. The CDR3 nucleotides are TGTGCCAGCAGTCCCTCGGGCGGGTTGAAGGAGACCCAGTACTTC. It specifies CASSPSGGLKETQYF.

The chain's CDR3 is CASSLGGGYTF. CDR3 bases: TGTGCCAGCAGCTTAGGGGGTGGCTACACCTTC. The chain has TRBV7-2 and TRBJ1-2, with D unclear. V shed 1 base and J shed 7 bases, with 4 bases lying between them. Germline lookup yields CDR1 SGHTA and CDR2 FQGNSA. The CDR3 extends over 11 amino acids.

Details on this clone: The same CDR3 also results from other DNA sequences found in this sample. The chain links TRBV15 to TRBJ2-5, with no clear D. Between the trimmed V and J ends, which lost 1 base and 2 bases, there was a span of 5 bases. Germline V lookup: CDR1 LNHNV, CDR2 YYDKDF (reference sequence). The CDR3 loop spans 13 amino acids. The CDR3 spells CATSRALQETQYF. The CDR3 coding sequence is TGTGCCACCAGCAGAGCCCTACAAGAGACCCAGTACTTC. Using reference TRBV15 and TRBJ2-5 for the parts outside the CDR3, the full variable domain is DAMVIQNPRYQVTQFGKPVTLSCSQTLNHNVMYWYQQKSSQAPKLLFHYYDKDFNNEADTPDNFQSRRPNTSFCFLDIRSPGLGDTAMYLCATSRALQETQYFGPGTRLLVL.

The V and J genes are TRBV30 and TRBJ2-7; 7 nucleotides align to TRBD1. The CDR3 length is 15 residues. With V trimmed by 0 bases and J by 3 bases, 8 bases remained unmatched. The germline V gene encodes CDR1 GTSNPN and CDR2 SVGIG (reference sequence). CDR3 amino acids: CAWSVRGRWGYEQYF. DNA for the CDR3: TGTGCCTGGAGTGTAAGGGGGCGATGGGGCTACGAGCAGTACTTC. Supplemented by reference TRBV30 and TRBJ2-7, the full variable domain reads SQTIHQWPATLVQPVGSPLSLECTVEGTSNPNLYWYRQAAGRGLQLLFYSVGIGQISSEVPQNLSASRPQDRQFILSSKKLLLSDSGFYLCAWSVRGRWGYEQYFGPGTRLTVT.

This clone has more than one count but fewer than ten. The sample has other DNA sequences that encode this CDR3 too. The rearrangement links TRBV2 to TRBJ2-5; D remains ambiguous. V was trimmed by 2 bases and J by 5 bases, leaving 3 bases between them. Germline CDR1 SNHLY, CDR2 FYNNEI. The CDR3 contains 11 residues. This CDR3 reads CASSERETQYF. CDR3 DNA: TGTGCCAGCAGTGAAAGGGAGACCCAGTACTTC.

The chain joins TRBV7-9 to TRBJ1-5, with D tentatively TRBD1 (5 bases). Trimming cost V 5 bases and J 2 bases, with 19 bases left between them. Germline lookup yields CDR1 SEHNR and CDR2 FQNEAQ (reference sequence). The CDR3 has 17 residues. DNA of the CDR3: TGTGCCAGCAGCAACACAGGTCTACAGGTCGGCAATCAGCCCCAGCATTTT. It is translated as CASSNTGLQVGNQPQHF.

The V gene is TRBV3-1 (or the pseudogene TRBV3-2), the J gene TRBJ1-5; TRBD1 matches 12 bases. The CDR3 spans 14 residues. Germline V lookup: CDR1 LGHDT, CDR2 YNNKEL (reference sequence). With 3 bases clipped from V and 7 bases from J, the junction kept 1 base outside the gene matches. The CDR3 protein is CASSQGQGAQPQHF. CDR3 in DNA: TGTGCCAGCAGCCAGGGACAGGGGGCACAGCCCCAGCATTTT.

The genes are TRBV5-1 and TRBJ2-2, with TRBD1 matching over 11 bases. Losses at the gene ends were 0 bases for V and 4 bases for J; bases not matched to a gene: 5. The CDR3 has 17 amino acids. Germline V gene data show CDR1 as SGHRS and CDR2 as YFSETQ. The CDR3 is CASSLGTGGSGTGELFF. The CDR3 coding sequence is TGCGCCAGCAGCTTGGGGACAGGGGGCTCGGGCACCGGGGAGCTGTTTTTT.

The rearrangement joins TRBV7-2 to TRBJ2-7, with D possibly being TRBD1 (6 bases). The germline CDR1 and CDR2 sequences are SGHTA and FQGNSA. V dropped 0 bases and J dropped 2 bases, with 14 bases sitting between them. The CDR3 has 16 amino acids. CDR3 in DNA: TGTGCCAGCAGCTTAGCGTTTGGACAGATGACCTACGAGCAGTACTTC. Protein: CASSLAFGQMTYEQYF.

The DNA of the CDR3 is TGTGCCAGCTTCGGGACAGGGGGCCTTGGTGGCTACACCTTC. As protein: CASFGTGGLGGYTF. The V gene is TRBV18, the J gene TRBJ1-2; 12 positions match TRBD1. The CDR3 covers 14 residues. Looked up from germline, CDR1 is KGHSH and CDR2 is LQKENI. Losses at the gene ends were 7 bases for V and 7 bases for J; bases not matched to a gene: 7.

In its sample, this clone was seen once. The chain has TRBV10-3 and TRBJ2-7; 9 nucleotides agree with TRBD1. The V segment lost 6 bases and the J segment 1 base; nucleotides outside the gene matches: 7. This CDR3 has 15 residues. The V gene's germline CDR1 is ENHRY and CDR2 SYGVKD. Here the CDR3 DNA reads TGTGCCATCAGACCCACAGGGGGCGAATCCTACGAGCAGTACTTC. Amino acid sequence: CAIRPTGGESYEQYF.

This chain joins TRBV5-4 and TRBJ1-2; the D gene is possibly TRBD1 (5 bases). V shed 9 bases and J shed 2 bases, with 14 bases lying between them. The CDR3 is 13 residues long. From germline, CDR1 is SGHNT and CDR2 YYREEE (reference sequence). In DNA form, the CDR3 reads TGTGCCACCTTTAGCAGGGACAACTATGGCTACACCTTC. Translation: CATFSRDNYGYTF. The full variable domain, its missing parts supplied by reference TRBV5-4 and TRBJ1-2, is ETGVTQSPTHLIKTRGQQVTLRCSSQSGHNTVSWYQQALGQGPQFIFQYYREEENGRGNFPPRFSGLQFPNYSSELNVNALELDDSALYLCATFSRDNYGYTFGSGTRLTVV.

V is TRBV4-3 and J is TRBJ2-7; TRBD1 matches 7 bases. Germline-derived CDR1 and CDR2 are LGHNA and YSLEER. The CDR3 length is 15 residues. V lost 4 bases to trimming and J lost 2 bases; unmatched junction nucleotides: 8. The CDR3 nucleotides are TGCGCCAGCAGCCGGGCCGACAGGGCCACCTACGAGCAGTACTTC. Protein: CASSRADRATYEQYF.

The gene calls are TRBV7-2 and TRBJ2-1, with 7 bases identical to TRBD2. Trimming at V came to 3 bases and at J to 0 bases, leaving 5 bases not matched to a gene. There are 16 residues in the CDR3. From germline, CDR1 is SGHTA and CDR2 FQGNSA. CDR3 in amino acids: CASSLGRAPSYNEQFF. DNA for the CDR3: TGTGCCAGCAGCTTGGGGAGGGCCCCCTCCTACAATGAGCAGTTCTTC.

The J gene is TRBJ2-7, the V gene TRBV14; 7 bases are shared with TRBD2. V lost 3 bases and J lost 2; bases outside the gene matches: 4. The CDR3 covers 14 residues. Germline CDR1 reads SGHDN; CDR2 reads FVKESK. Written as DNA, the CDR3 is TGTGCCAGCAGCCAGGGACTAAATGCCTACGAGCAGTACTTC. Its protein product is CASSQGLNAYEQYF.

The rearrangement uses TRBV28 and TRBJ1-1; D ambiguous. V lost 4 bases and J 11 bases, leaving 14 bases between the germline ends. The CDR3 runs 12 residues. Germline V gene sequence: CDR1 MDHEN, CDR2 SYDVKM. In nucleotides, the CDR3 is TGTGCCAGCAGTTCAGGCTTGGAGTGGGCTTTCTTT. As protein: CASSSGLEWAFF.

The V call is TRBV4-1, the J call TRBJ2-1; TRBD2 is a possible D gene (5 bases). CDR1 is MGHRA and CDR2 is YSYEKL in the germline V gene. This CDR3 is 15 amino acids long. Between the trimmed V and J ends, which lost 1 base and 3 bases, there was a span of 10 bases. The chain's CDR3 is CASSQVTSGYNEQFF. CDR3 DNA: TGCGCCAGCAGCCAAGTTACGAGCGGCTACAATGAGCAGTTCTTC.

The chain uses TRBV6-4 and TRBJ1-6; TRBD1 matches 7 bases. This CDR3 spans 18 amino acids. V lost 2 bases, J lost 0 bases, and 7 bases stayed unmatched. The V gene's germline CDR1 is MRHNA and CDR2 SNTAGT. This CDR3 reads CASSDAPQGSSYNSPLHF. The CDR3, as DNA: TGTGCCAGCAGTGACGCACCACAGGGGAGCTCCTATAATTCACCCCTCCACTTT.

Note on this clone: The identical CDR3 is also encoded by other nucleotide sequences in the sample. This sequence joins TRBV12-3 or TRBV12-4 and TRBJ1-2; D perhaps matches TRBD1 (6 bases). The V gene lost 5 bases and the J gene lost 2 bases, with 9 bases spanning the gap. The CDR3 spans 13 residues. The CDR3 nucleotides are TGTGCCAGCAGTCCTGACAGGAACTATGGCTACACCTTC. Amino acids: CASSPDRNYGYTF.

The V and J genes are TRBV10-3 and TRBJ1-5, with D maybe TRBD1 (5 bases). CDR3 length: 15 residues. The germline gives CDR1 ENHRY, CDR2 SYGVKD. Deletions cut 1 base from V and 6 bases from J, with 13 bases between. The CDR3 spells CAISELAGQGQPQHF. In DNA form, the CDR3 reads TGTGCCATCAGTGAGTTAGCAGGCCAGGGTCAGCCCCAGCATTTT.

This clone was detected a few times. V is TRBV30 and J is TRBJ1-3; maybe TRBD1 (5 bases). The germline V gene has CDR1 GTSNPN and CDR2 SVGIG (reference sequence). The CDR3 is 15 residues long. The V end lost 0 bases, the J end lost 4 bases, and 13 bases lay between the germline ends. The CDR3 bases are TGTGCCTGGAGTGTACGGGGGAATGTCGGAAACACCATATATTTT. This gives the protein CAWSVRGNVGNTIYF.

The chain recombines TRBV18 with TRBJ1-2, with D unclear. The germline V gene encodes CDR1 KGHSH and CDR2 LQKENI. The CDR3 runs 15 residues. Trimming took off 0 bases at V and 0 bases at J, with 8 bases between the two ends. The CDR3 bases are TGTGCCAGCTCACCACCCGGGAAAACTAACTATGGCTACACCTTC. Its translation: CASSPPGKTNYGYTF. Using reference TRBV18 and TRBJ1-2 for the parts outside the CDR3, the full variable domain is NAGVMQNPRHLVRRRGQEARLRCSPMKGHSHVYWYRQLPEEGLKFMVYLQKENIIDESGMPKERFSAEFPKEGPSILRIQQVVRGDSAAYFCASSPPGKTNYGYTFGSGTRLTVV.